This TCR beta chain was sequenced in a study of post-analysis software for immune sequencing data. Study findings and constraints: TRBV5-6, TRBV5-1 and TRBV20-1 were among about 5 TRBV segments more frequent in patients than controls.

V lost 2 bases to trimming and J lost 1 base; unmatched junction nucleotides: 13. The germline gives CDR1 SGHRS, CDR2 YFSETQ. This CDR3 is built from 19 residues. Prepared TCR beta cDNA libraries contained unique molecular identifiers. TCRdb re-analysed the PCR reads in MiXCR, keeping a single row per CDR3 protein. The sample includes some 800,000 distinct CDR3 sequences, roughly 46% seen only once; the top ten take 4.9%. The table lists this clonotype with a count of one. Antigen unknown. The TCR comes from a girl under 18 with multiple sclerosis. This chain connects TRBV5-1 to TRBJ2-1; 9 bases map to TRBD2. Sequences were obtained from blood. The CDR3: CASSFKGASGKGSYNEQFF. DNA for the CDR3: TGCGCCAGCAGCTTTAAAGGGGCTAGCGGGAAGGGATCCTACAATGAGCAGTTCTTC.